These 20 T cell receptor beta chains share one sample of origin, sequenced in a study of chemoradiotherapy in HPV16-positive cancers. Assay: immunoSEQ multiplex PCR; the TCRdb copy retains only in-frame clones and omits some. The sample holds approximately 11,000 clones, roughly 71% seen once. This material was obtained from a patient who underwent chemoradiotherapy. Receptors originate from a human donor with HPV-associated anogenital cancer.

This clone is labeled medium-sized. The chain carries TRBV6-1 and TRBJ2-6; D unresolved. The germline V gene has CDR1 MNHNS and CDR2 SASEGT. This CDR3 is 15 amino acids long. Deletions cut 4 bases from V and 2 bases from J, with 9 bases between. The CDR3 protein is CASSGEDAGANVLTF. As DNA, the CDR3 is TGTGCCAGCAGTGGAGAGGATGCTGGGGCCAACGTCCTGACTTTC.

The chain has TRBV11-2 and TRBJ2-5; no definite D call. Judging by the DNA end, TRBJ2-7 fits better; the J call may be wrong. The CDR3 covers 13 residues. Germline V gene data show CDR1 as SGHAT and CDR2 as FQNNGV. The CDR3 DNA reads TGTGCCAGCAGCTTTGATTTGACCCACGAGCAGTACTTC. Its translation is CASSFDLTHEQYF.

This chain links TRBV6-5 with TRBJ2-7; TRBD1 aligns across 7 bases. The germline gives CDR1 MNHEY, CDR2 SVGAGI. V was clipped by 7 bases and J by 9 bases; unmatched bases: 12. The CDR3 is 13 amino acids. The chain's CDR3 is CASNLRQGGWQYF. The CDR3 coding sequence is TGTGCCAGCAACCTCAGACAGGGCGGGTGGCAGTACTTC.

The CDR3 DNA reads as TGTGCCAGCAAATCCGGGACAGAATTTGAAGCTTTCTTT. Its protein product is CASKSGTEFEAFF. The V and J genes are TRBV7-9 and TRBJ1-1, with TRBD1 matching over 7 bases. V shed 7 bases and J 7 bases; nucleotides not matched to a gene: 9. Per the germline V gene, CDR1 is SEHNR and CDR2 is FQNEAQ (reference sequence). This CDR3 is 13 amino acids long.

V gene TRBV28 combines with J gene TRBJ2-7, with D perhaps matching TRBD1 (6 bases). The CDR3 spans 16 residues. Germline CDR1 is MDHEN and CDR2 is SYDVKM. Trimming left V 6 bases short and J 1 base short, with 19 bases between. CDR3 sequence reads: CASSSADRSISYEQYF. DNA for the CDR3: TGTGCCAGCAGCTCCGCTGACAGGTCGATTTCCTACGAGCAGTACTTC.

This clone was detected a few times. The rearrangement links TRBV11-2 to TRBJ2-1; D is ambiguous. V lost 6 bases and J lost 4, with 4 bases in between. The CDR3 consists of 11 residues. Looked up from germline, CDR1 is SGHAT and CDR2 is FQNNGV. The CDR3 DNA reads as TGTGCCAGCAGTCAATACAATGAGCAGTTCTTC. This sequence encodes CASSQYNEQFF.

V is TRBV7-9 and J is TRBJ1-4; 8 bases agree with TRBD1. V trimming: 6 bases; J trimming: 7 bases; junction bases outside the gene matches: 10. Germline V gene data show CDR1 as SEHNR and CDR2 as FQNEAQ (reference sequence). The CDR3 consists of 15 residues. The CDR3, as DNA: TGTGCCAGCAGAGCTCGGACAGGGCCGCGTGAAAAACTGTTTTTT. Amino acids: CASRARTGPREKLFF.

The J gene is TRBJ2-6, the V gene TRBV7-7; D call uncertain. In germline, CDR1 is SSHAT, CDR2 FNYEAQ (reference sequence). The CDR3 spans 14 residues. Trimming stripped 2 bases from V and 0 bases from J, with 2 bases between. The CDR3 here is CASSLNSGANVLTF. The DNA of the CDR3 is TGTGCCAGCAGCTTAAACTCTGGGGCCAACGTCCTGACTTTC. The variable domain in full, with the rest retrieved from reference TRBV7-7 and TRBJ2-6, is GAGVSQSPRYKVTKRGQDVTLRCDPISSHATLYWYQQALGQGPEFLTYFNYEAQPDKSGLPSDRFSAERPEGSISTLTIQRTEQRDSAMYRCASSLNSGANVLTFGAGSRLTVL.

This chain links TRBV9 with TRBJ2-2; D not resolved. The CDR3 totals 13 residues. V was cut by 3 bases and J by 4 bases, with 7 bases left in between. Germline V CDR1 and CDR2: SGDLS, YYNGEE. CDR3 in amino acids: CASSARLTGELFF. The CDR3, as DNA: TGTGCCAGCAGCGCCAGACTCACCGGGGAGCTGTTTTTT. Full variable domain (rest looked up from reference TRBV9 and TRBJ2-2): DSGVTQTPKHLITATGQRVTLRCSPRSGDLSVYWYQQSLDQGLQFLIQYYNGEERAKGNILERFSAQQFPDLHSELNLSSLELGDSALYFCASSARLTGELFFGEGSRLTVL.

This sequence joins TRBV29-1 and TRBJ1-1; D is undetermined. Germline assignment: CDR1 SQVTM and CDR2 ANQGSEA. V lost 4 bases, J lost 5 bases, and 8 bases lay in between. There are 11 residues in the CDR3. The CDR3 loop reads CSVVSGTEAFF. DNA for the CDR3: TGCAGCGTTGTATCCGGGACTGAAGCTTTCTTT.

V and J are TRBV5-1 and TRBJ1-4, with 9 bases lining up with TRBD1. CDR1 and CDR2 from the germline V gene are SGHRS and YFSETQ. The junction had 9 bases not matched to a gene; V was cut back by 4 bases and J by 8 bases. The CDR3 has 15 residues. The CDR3 spells CASSPQGTGLEKLFF. The DNA of the CDR3 is TGCGCCAGCAGCCCGCAGGGGACAGGGCTCGAAAAACTGTTTTTT.

This clone was observed once. The V gene is TRBV10-3, the J gene TRBJ2-5; D unclear. Trimming cost V 3 bases and J 3 bases, with 11 bases left between them. CDR3 length equals 14 residues. CDR1 is ENHRY, CDR2 SYGVKD, per germline. Here the CDR3 DNA reads TGTGCCATCAGTGAAGGGCAAGGTGAAGAGACCCAGTACTTC. Amino acid sequence: CAISEGQGEETQYF.

The V call is TRBV5-1, the J call TRBJ1-1; 7 bases align to TRBD1. After removal of 3 bases from V and 8 bases from J, the junction contained 7 bases not matched to a gene. The CDR3 runs to 13 residues. The germline V gene encodes CDR1 SGHRS and CDR2 YFSETQ. The CDR3 here is CASSSTGLGEAFF. CDR3 DNA sequence: TGCGCCAGCAGCTCGACAGGGTTGGGCGAAGCTTTCTTT.

This clone appeared once. This chain joins TRBV28 and TRBJ2-1, with TRBD2 matching 9 bases. CDR3 length: 14 residues. After removal of 6 bases from V and 7 bases from J, the junction contained 7 bases not matched to a gene. Germline V gene sequence: CDR1 MDHEN, CDR2 SYDVKM. This CDR3 is CASRNSGSINEQFF. Written as DNA, the CDR3 is TGTGCCAGCAGAAATAGCGGGAGTATAAATGAGCAGTTCTTC. The whole variable domain, remainder taken from reference TRBV28 and TRBJ2-1, is DVKVTQSSRYLVKRTGEKVFLECVQDMDHENMFWYRQDPGLGLRLIYFSYDVKMKEKGDIPEGYSVSREKKERFSLILESASTNQTSMYLCASRNSGSINEQFFGPGTRLTVL.

The chain links TRBV7-7 to TRBJ2-2; 7 positions agree with TRBD1. This CDR3 is built from 16 residues. The germline V gene encodes CDR1 SSHAT and CDR2 FNYEAQ (reference sequence). V shed 5 bases and J 2 bases; nucleotides not matched to a gene: 8. For the CDR3, the DNA is TGTGCCAGCAGCATGCGAACAGGGGCCAACACCGGGGAGCTGTTTTTT. Residues: CASSMRTGANTGELFF.

This rearrangement joins TRBV5-4 to TRBJ2-1; either TRBD1 or TRBD2 may supply D (5 bases each). Germline V gene sequence: CDR1 SGHNT, CDR2 YYREEE (reference sequence). CDR3 length: 15 residues. V shed 0 bases and J shed 8 bases, with 15 bases lying between them. CDR3 protein: CASSLGGGWFDEQFF. The CDR3 DNA follows: TGTGCCAGCAGCTTGGGGGGCGGGTGGTTTGATGAGCAGTTCTTC.

The J gene is TRBJ1-1, the V gene TRBV7-6; no clear D. Germline CDR1 and CDR2: SGHVS and FNYEAQ. This CDR3 is built from 12 residues. Trimming removed 5 bases from V and 14 bases from J, with 18 bases in between. In DNA form, the CDR3 reads TGTGCCAGCAGCAACCCAGGAGCCGAAGGATTCTTT. It codes for CASSNPGAEGFF.

This chain's CDR3 is CASSARRPGTGDYEQYF. For the CDR3, the DNA is TGTGCCAGCAGTGCACGCAGACCCGGGACAGGGGATTACGAGCAGTACTTC. This chain links TRBV2 with TRBJ2-7, with TRBD1 identical over 10 bases. Germline loops: CDR1 SNHLY, CDR2 FYNNEI. The trim removed 4 bases at V and 4 bases at J, leaving 13 bases unmatched. The CDR3 contains 17 residues. Using reference TRBV2 and TRBJ2-7 for the parts outside the CDR3, the full variable domain is EPEVTQTPSHQVTQMGQEVILRCVPISNHLYFYWYRQILGQKVEFLVSFYNNEISEKSEIFDDQFSVERPDGSNFTLKIRSTKLEDSAMYFCASSARRPGTGDYEQYFGPGTRLTVT.

The rearrangement links TRBV4-2 to TRBJ2-1; TRBD1 agrees at 8 bases. Germline lookup yields CDR1 LGHNA and CDR2 YNFKEQ. With V trimmed by 1 base and J by 8 bases, 7 bases remained unmatched. This CDR3 region has 15 residues. CDR3 loop: CASSQVQGAGDEQFF. The CDR3 nucleotides read TGTGCCAGCAGCCAAGTTCAGGGGGCGGGTGATGAGCAGTTCTTC.

The rearrangement joins TRBV9 to TRBJ2-7, with D possibly matching TRBD1 (5 bases). The CDR3 loop spans 14 amino acids. Between the trimmed V and J ends, which lost 0 bases and 2 bases, there was a span of 9 bases. The germline CDR1 and CDR2 sequences are SGDLS and YYNGEE. The CDR3 bases are TGTGCCAGCAGCGTAGACCAGGGCCCCTACGAGCAGTACTTC. Protein product: CASSVDQGPYEQYF.